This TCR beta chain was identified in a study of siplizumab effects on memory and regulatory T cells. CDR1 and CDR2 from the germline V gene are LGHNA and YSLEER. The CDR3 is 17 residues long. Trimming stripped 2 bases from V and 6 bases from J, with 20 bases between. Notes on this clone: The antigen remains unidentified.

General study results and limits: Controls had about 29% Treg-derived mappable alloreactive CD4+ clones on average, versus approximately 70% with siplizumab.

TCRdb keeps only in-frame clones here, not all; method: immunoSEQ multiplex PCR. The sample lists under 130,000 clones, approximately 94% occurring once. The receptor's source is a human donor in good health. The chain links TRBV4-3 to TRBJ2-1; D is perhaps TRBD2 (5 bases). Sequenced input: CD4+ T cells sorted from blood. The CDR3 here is CASSQMLRSSSLNEQFF. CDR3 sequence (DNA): TGCGCCAGCAGCCAAATGCTTCGGTCTAGCAGCCTCAATGAGCAGTTCTTC.